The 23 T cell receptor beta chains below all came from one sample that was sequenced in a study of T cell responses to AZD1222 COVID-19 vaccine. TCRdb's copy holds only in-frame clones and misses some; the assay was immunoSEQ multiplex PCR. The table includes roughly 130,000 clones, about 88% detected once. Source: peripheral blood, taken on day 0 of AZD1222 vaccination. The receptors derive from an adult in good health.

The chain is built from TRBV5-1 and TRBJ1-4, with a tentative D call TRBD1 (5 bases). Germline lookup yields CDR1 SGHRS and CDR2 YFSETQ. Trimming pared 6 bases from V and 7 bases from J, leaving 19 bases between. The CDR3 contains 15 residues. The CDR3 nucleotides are TGCGCCAGCAACCCATCGGGGGGAGACGGTGAAAAACTGTTTTTT. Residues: CASNPSGGDGEKLFF.

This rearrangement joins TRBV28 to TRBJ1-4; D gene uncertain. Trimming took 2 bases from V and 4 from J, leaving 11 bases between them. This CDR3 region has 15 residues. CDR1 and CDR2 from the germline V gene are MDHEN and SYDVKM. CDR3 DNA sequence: TGTGCCAGCAGTTTAGGGCGGGCCTATAATGAAAAACTGTTTTTT. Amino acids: CASSLGRAYNEKLFF.

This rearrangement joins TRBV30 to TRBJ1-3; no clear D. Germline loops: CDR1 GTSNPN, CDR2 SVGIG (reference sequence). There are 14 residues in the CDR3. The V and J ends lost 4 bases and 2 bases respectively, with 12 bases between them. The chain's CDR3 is CAWTMEGAGNTIYF. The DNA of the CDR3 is TGTGCCTGGACCATGGAGGGAGCTGGAAACACCATATATTTT.

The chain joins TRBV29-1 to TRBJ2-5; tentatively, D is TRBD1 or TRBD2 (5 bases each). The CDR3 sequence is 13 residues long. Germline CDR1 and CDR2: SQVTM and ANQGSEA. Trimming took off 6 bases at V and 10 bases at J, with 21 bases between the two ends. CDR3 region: CSVGQVGFGGQYF. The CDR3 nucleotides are TGCAGCGTCGGGCAGGTCGGGTTTGGGGGCCAGTACTTC.

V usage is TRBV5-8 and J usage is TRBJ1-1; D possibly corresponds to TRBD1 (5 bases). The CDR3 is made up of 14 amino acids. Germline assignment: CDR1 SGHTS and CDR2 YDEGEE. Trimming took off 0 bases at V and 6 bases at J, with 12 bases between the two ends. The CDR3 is CASSLGSGRAEAFF. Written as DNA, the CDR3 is TGTGCCAGCAGCTTGGGTTCGGGGCGGGCTGAAGCTTTCTTT.

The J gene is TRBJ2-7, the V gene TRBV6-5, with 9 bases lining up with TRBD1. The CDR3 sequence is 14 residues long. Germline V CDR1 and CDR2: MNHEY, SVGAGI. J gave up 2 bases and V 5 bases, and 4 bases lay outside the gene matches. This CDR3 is CASSRGQGTYEQYF. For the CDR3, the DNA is TGTGCCAGCAGTCGAGGACAGGGGACCTACGAGCAGTACTTC.

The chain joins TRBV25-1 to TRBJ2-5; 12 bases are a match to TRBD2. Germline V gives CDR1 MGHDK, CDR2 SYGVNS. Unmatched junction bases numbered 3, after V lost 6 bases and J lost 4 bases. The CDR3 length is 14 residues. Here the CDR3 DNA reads TGTGCCAGCAGACCGGGACTAGCGGGAGAGACCCAGTACTTC. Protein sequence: CASRPGLAGETQYF.

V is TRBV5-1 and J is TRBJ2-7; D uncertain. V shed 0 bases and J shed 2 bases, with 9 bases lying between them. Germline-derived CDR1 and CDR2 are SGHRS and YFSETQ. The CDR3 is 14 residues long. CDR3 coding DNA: TGCGCCAGCAGCTTGGCTGGGCAGACCTACGAGCAGTACTTC. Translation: CASSLAGQTYEQYF.

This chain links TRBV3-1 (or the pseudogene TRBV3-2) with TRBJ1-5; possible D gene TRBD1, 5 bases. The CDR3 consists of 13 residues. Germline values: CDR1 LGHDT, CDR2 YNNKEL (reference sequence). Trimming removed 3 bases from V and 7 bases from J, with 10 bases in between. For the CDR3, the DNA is TGTGCCAGCAGCCACGAAGGGGTCCAGCCCCAGCATTTT. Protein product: CASSHEGVQPQHF.

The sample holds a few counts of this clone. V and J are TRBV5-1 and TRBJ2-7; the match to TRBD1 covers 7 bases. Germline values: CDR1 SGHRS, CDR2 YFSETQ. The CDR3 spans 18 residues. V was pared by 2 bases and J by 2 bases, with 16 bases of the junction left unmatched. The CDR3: CASSFTSGQTSSPYEQYF. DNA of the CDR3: TGCGCCAGCAGCTTCACTTCGGGACAGACCTCCTCTCCCTACGAGCAGTACTTC.

This CDR3 reads CASSFGTGTSEQYF. DNA for the CDR3: TGTGCCAGCAGCTTCGGGACAGGGACTAGCGAGCAGTACTTC. This rearrangement joins TRBV7-3 to TRBJ2-7; possibly TRBD1 for D (9 bases). The CDR3 is made up of 14 amino acids. V lost 3 bases to trimming and J lost 6 bases, with 15 bases between them. Germline V lookup: CDR1 SGHTA, CDR2 FQGTGA. The variable domain in full, with the rest retrieved from reference TRBV7-3 and TRBJ2-7, is GAGVSQTPSNKVTEKGKYVELRCDPISGHTALYWYRQSLGQGPEFLIYFQGTGAADDSGLPNDRFFAVRPEGSVSTLKIQRTERGDSAVYLCASSFGTGTSEQYFGPGTRLTVT.

CDR3 in amino acids: CASSLGGRKHNSPLHF. For the CDR3, the DNA is TGTGCCAGCAGCCTCGGTGGCCGGAAGCATAATTCACCCCTCCACTTT. The V gene is TRBV3-1 (or the pseudogene TRBV3-2), the J gene TRBJ1-6; D uncertain. The germline gives CDR1 LGHDT, CDR2 YNNKEL (reference sequence). The CDR3 has 16 residues. Deletions cut 4 bases from V and 5 bases from J, with 15 bases between.

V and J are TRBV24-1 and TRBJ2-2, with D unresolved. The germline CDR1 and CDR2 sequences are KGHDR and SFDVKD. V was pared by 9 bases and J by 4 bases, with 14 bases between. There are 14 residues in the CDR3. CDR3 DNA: TGTGCCACCTCCGACGACCGTGTCACCGGGGAGCTGTTTTTT. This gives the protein CATSDDRVTGELFF.

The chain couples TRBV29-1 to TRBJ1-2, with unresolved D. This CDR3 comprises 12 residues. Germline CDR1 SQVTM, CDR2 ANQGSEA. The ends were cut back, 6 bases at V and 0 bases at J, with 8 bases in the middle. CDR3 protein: CSVSTANYGYTF. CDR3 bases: TGCAGCGTCTCAACGGCTAACTATGGCTACACCTTC. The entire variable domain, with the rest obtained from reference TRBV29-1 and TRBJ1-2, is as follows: SAVISQKPSRDICQRGTSLTIQCQVDSQVTMMFWYRQQPGQSLTLIATANQGSEATYESGFVIDKFPISRPNLTFSTLTVSNMSPEDSSIYLCSVSTANYGYTFGSGTRLTVV.

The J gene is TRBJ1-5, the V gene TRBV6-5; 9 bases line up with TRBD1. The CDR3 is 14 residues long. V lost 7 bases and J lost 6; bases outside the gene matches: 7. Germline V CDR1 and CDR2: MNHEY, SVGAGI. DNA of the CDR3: TGTGCCAGCACCCCTACAGGGGGCGGTCAGCCCCAGCATTTT. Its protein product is CASTPTGGGQPQHF.

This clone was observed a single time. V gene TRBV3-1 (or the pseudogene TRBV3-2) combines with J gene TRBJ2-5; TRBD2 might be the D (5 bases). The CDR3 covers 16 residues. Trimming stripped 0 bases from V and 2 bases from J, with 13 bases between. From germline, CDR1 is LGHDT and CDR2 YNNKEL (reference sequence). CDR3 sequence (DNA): TGTGCCAGCAGCCAAGAGGGAGACACGCAGCAAGAGACCCAGTACTTC. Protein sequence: CASSQEGDTQQETQYF.

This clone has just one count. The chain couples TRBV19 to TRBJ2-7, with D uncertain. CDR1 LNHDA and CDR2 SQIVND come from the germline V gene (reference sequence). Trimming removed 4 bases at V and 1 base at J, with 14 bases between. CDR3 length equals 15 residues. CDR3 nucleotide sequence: TGTGCCAGTAGTACTGCGGACGGAGCATCCTACGAGCAGTACTTC. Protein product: CASSTADGASYEQYF.

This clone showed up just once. CDR3 in amino acids: CASSSTGGGRTDTQYF. The CDR3 nucleotides read TGTGCCAGCAGTTCGACAGGGGGCGGGCGGACAGATACGCAGTATTTT. The genes are TRBV28 and TRBJ2-3; TRBD1 matches 10 bases. The CDR3 is 16 residues long. V lost 4 bases, J lost 3 bases, and 7 bases stayed unmatched. Germline V gene data show CDR1 as MDHEN and CDR2 as SYDVKM.

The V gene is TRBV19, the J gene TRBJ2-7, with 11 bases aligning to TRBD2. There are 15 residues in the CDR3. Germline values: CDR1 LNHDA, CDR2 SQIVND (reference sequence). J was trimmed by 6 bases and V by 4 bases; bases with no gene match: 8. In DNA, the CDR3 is TGTGCCAGTAGTACCTTAGCGGGAGGGCCCGGCGAGCAGTACTTC. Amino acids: CASSTLAGGPGEQYF.

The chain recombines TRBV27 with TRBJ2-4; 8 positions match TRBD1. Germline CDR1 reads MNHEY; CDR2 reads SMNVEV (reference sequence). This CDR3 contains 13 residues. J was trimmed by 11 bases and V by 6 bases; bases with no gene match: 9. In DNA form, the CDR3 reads TGTGCCAGCAGGTCCGGGACAGGAATCGTTCAGTACTTC. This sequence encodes CASRSGTGIVQYF.

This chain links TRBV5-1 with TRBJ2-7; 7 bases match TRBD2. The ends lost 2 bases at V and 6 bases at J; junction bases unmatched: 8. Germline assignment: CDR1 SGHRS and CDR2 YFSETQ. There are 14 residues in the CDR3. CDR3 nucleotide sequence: TGCGCCAGCAGCTTTAGCGGGCCGGGTGGCGAGCAGTACTTC. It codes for CASSFSGPGGEQYF.

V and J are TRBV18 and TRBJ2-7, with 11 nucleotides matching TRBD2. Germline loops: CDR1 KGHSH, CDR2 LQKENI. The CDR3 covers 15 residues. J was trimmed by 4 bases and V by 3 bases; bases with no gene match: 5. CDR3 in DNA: TGTGCCAGCTCACCGGGACTAGCGGCACAGTACGAGCAGTACTTC. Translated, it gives CASSPGLAAQYEQYF.

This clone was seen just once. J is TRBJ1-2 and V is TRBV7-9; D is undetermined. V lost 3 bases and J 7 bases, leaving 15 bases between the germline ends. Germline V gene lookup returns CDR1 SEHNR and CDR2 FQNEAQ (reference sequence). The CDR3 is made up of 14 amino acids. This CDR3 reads CASSLNDGESGYTF. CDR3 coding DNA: TGTGCCAGCAGCTTGAATGATGGGGAATCTGGCTACACCTTC.